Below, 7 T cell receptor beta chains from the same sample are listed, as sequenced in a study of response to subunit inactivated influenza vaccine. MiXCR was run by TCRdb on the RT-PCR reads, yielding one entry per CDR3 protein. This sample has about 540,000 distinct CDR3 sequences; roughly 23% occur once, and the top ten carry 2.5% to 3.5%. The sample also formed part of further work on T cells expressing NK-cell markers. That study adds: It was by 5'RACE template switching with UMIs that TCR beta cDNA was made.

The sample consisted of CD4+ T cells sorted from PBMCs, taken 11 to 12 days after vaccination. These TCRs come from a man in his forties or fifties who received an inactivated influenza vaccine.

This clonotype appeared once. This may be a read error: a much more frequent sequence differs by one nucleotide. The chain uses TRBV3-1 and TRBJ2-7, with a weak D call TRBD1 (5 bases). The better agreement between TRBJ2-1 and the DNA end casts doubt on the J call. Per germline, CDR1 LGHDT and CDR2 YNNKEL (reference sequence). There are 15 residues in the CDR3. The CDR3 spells CASSQDRAQGYEQFF. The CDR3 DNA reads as TGTGCCAGCAGCCAAGACAGGGCGCAAGGCTACGAGCAGTTCTTC.

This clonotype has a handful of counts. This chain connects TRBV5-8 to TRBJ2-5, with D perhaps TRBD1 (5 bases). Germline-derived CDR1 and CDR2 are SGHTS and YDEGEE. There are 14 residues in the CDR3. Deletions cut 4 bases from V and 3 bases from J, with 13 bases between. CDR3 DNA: TGTGCCAGCAGCCGAAAAGGCAGGGAAGAGACCCAGTACTTC. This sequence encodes CASSRKGREETQYF.

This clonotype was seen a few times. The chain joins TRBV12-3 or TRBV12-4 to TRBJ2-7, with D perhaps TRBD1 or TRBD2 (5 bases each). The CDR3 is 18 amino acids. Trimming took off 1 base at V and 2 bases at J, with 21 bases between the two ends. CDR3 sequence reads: CASSLGGPWGTEPYEQYF. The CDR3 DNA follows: TGTGCCAGCAGTTTAGGGGGACCGTGGGGGACGGAGCCCTACGAGCAGTACTTC.

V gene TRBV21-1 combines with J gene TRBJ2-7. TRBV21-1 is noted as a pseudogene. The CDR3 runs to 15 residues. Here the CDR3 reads CASSKPGPWGYEQYF. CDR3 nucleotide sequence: TGTGCCAGCAGCAAACCGGGACCGTGGGGCTACGAGCAGTACTTC.

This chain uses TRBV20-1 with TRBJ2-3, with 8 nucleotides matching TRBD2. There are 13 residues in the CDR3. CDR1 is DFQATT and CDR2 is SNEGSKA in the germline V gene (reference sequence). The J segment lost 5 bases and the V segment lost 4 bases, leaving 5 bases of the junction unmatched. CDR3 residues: CSAIASGLDTQYF. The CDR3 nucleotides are TGCAGTGCTATTGCTAGCGGGTTAGATACGCAGTATTTT.

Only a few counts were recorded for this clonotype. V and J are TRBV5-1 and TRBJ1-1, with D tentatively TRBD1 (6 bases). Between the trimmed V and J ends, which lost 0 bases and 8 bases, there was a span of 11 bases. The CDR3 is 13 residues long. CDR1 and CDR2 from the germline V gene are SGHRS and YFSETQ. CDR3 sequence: CASSLVSTGEAFF. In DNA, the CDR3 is TGCGCCAGCAGCTTGGTCTCCACAGGGGAAGCTTTCTTT.

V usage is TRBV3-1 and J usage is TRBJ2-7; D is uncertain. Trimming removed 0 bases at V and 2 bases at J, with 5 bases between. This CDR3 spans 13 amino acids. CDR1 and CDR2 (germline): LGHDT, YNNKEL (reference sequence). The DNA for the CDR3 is TGTGCCAGCAGCCAAGACGGCCCCTACGAGCAGTACTTC. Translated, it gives CASSQDGPYEQYF.